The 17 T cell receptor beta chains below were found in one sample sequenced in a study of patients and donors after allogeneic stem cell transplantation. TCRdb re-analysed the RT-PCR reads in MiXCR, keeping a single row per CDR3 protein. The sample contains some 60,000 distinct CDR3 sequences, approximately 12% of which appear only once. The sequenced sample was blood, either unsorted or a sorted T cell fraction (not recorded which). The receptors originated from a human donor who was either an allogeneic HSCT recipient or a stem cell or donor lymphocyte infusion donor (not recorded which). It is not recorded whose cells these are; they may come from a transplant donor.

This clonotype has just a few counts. CDR3 coding DNA: TGCGCCAGCAGCGGCGGACAGGGTCCGAACTATGGCTACACCTTC. As protein: CASSGGQGPNYGYTF. This chain uses TRBV5-1 with TRBJ1-2; 8 bases are a match to TRBD1. The trim removed 4 bases at V and 2 bases at J, leaving 7 bases unmatched. Germline V gene data show CDR1 as SGHRS and CDR2 as YFSETQ. The CDR3 loop spans 15 amino acids.

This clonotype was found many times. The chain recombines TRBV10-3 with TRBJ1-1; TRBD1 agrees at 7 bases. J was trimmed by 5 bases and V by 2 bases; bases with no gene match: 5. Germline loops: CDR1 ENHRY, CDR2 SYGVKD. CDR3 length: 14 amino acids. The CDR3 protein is CAISETGVRTEAFF. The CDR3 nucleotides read TGTGCCATCAGTGAGACAGGGGTGAGGACTGAAGCTTTCTTT.

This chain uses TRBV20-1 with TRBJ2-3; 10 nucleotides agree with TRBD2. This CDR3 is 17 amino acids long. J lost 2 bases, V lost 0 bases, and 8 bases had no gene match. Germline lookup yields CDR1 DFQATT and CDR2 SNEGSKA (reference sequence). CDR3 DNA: TGCAGTGCTAGAGATTACGGACTAGCGGCATCCACAGATACGCAGTATTTT. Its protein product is CSARDYGLAASTDTQYF.

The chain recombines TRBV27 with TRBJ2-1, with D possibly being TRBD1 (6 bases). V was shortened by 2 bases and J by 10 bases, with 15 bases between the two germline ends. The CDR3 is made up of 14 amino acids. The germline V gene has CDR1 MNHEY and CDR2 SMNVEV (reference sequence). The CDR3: CASSLIFLGTEQFF. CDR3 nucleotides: TGTGCCAGCAGTTTAATATTTTTGGGGACAGAGCAGTTCTTC.

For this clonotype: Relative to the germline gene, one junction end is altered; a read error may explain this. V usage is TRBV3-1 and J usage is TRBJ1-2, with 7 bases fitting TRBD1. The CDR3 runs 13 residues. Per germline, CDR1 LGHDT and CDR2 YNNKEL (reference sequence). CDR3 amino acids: CASSPGTVYSYTF. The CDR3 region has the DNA TGTGCCAGCAGCCCCGGGACAGTCTATAGCTACACCTTC.

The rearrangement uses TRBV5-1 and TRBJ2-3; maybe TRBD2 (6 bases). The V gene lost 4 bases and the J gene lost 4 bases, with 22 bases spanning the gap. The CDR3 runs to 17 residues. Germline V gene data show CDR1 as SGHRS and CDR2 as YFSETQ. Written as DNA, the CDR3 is TGCGCCAGCAGCCCCAAATTGGCGGGAATTTTGCCAGATACGCAGTATTTT. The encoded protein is CASSPKLAGILPDTQYF.

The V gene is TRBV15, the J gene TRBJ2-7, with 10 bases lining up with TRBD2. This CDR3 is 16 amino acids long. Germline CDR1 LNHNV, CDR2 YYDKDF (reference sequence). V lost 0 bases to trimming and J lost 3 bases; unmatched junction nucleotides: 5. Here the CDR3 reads CATSRDRVAGGYEQYF. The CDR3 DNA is TGTGCCACCAGCAGAGATCGGGTAGCGGGAGGCTACGAGCAGTACTTC.

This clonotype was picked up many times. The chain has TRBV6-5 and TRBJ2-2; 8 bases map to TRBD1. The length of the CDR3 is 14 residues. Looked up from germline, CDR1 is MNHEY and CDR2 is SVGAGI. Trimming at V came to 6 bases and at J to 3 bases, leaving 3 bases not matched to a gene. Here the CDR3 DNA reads TGTGCCAGCAGCTTGGACAGGGACACCGGGGAGCTGTTTTTT. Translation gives CASSLDRDTGELFF.

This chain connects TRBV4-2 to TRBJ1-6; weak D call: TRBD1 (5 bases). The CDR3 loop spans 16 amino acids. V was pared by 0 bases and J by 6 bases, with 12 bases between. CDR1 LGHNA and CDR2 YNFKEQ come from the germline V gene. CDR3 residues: CASSQDIDSRNSPLHF. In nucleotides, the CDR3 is TGTGCCAGCAGCCAAGATATCGACAGCCGTAATTCACCCCTCCACTTT.

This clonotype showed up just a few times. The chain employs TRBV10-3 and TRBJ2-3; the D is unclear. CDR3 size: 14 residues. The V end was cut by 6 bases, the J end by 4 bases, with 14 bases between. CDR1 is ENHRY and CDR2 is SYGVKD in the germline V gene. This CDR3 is CAISLLVYPDTQYF. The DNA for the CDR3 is TGTGCCATCAGCCTCCTAGTTTACCCAGATACGCAGTATTTT.

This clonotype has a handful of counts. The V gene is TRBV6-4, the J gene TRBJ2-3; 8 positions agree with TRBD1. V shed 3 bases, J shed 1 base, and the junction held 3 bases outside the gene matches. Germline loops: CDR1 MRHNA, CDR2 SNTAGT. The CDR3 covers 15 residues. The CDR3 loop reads CASSESGQGTDTQYF. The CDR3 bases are TGTGCCAGCAGTGAATCGGGACAGGGCACAGATACGCAGTATTTT.

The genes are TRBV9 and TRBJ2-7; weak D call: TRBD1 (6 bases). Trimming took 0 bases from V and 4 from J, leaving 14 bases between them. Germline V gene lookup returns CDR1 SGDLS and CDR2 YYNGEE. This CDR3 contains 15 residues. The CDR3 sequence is CASSVDATGIYEQYF. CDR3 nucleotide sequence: TGTGCCAGCAGCGTAGATGCCACAGGGATATACGAGCAGTACTTC.

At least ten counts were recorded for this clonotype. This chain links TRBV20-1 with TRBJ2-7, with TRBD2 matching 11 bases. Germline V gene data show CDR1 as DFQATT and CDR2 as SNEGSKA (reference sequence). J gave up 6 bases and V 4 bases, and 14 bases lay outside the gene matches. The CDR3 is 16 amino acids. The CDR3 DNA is TGCAGTGCTACCGAGACAACTAGCGGGAGTTGGCGCGAGCAGTACTTC. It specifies CSATETTSGSWREQYF.

DNA of the CDR3: TGCAGTGCTCCTACCCCAATCTTAGCGGGAGGGCCCTACAATGAGCAGTTCTTC. It translates to CSAPTPILAGGPYNEQFF. The rearrangement joins TRBV20-1 to TRBJ2-1, with 11 bases identical to TRBD2. The CDR3 has 18 residues. The germline V gene has CDR1 DFQATT and CDR2 SNEGSKA (reference sequence). The J segment lost 2 bases and the V segment lost 5 bases, leaving 14 bases of the junction unmatched.

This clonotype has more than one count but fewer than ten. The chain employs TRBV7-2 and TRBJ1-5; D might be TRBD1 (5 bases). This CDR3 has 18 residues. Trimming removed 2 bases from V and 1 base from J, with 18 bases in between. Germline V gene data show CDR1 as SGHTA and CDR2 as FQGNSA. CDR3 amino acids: CASSLSTGGDYSNQPQHF. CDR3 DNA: TGTGCCAGCAGCTTATCGACGGGGGGAGATTACAGCAATCAGCCCCAGCATTTT.

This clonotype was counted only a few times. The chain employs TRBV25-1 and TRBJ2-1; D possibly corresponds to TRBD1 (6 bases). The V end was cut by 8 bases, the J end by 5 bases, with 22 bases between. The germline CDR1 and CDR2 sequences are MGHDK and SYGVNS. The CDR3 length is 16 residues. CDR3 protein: CASGWGSTGLDNEQFF. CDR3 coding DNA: TGTGCCAGCGGCTGGGGTTCGACAGGTCTGGACAATGAGCAGTTCTTC.

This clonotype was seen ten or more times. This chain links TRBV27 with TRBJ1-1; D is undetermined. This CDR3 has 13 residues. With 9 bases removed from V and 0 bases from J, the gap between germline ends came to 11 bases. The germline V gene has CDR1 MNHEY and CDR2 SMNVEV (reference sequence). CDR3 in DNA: TGTGCCAGTGCGGAGTCGATGAACACTGAAGCTTTCTTT. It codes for CASAESMNTEAFF.